The clone carrying this T cell receptor (beta chain) was detected only a few times. This entry is derived from a study of cytomegalovirus exposure and HLA in healthy donors. With 60 Vbeta and 13 Jbeta primers, the PCR was carried out. Sequenced by immunoSEQ multiplex PCR; TCRdb stores in-frame clones only, minus some. The sample holds roughly 48,000 clones, 73% seen once. Germline CDR1 is SGHTA and CDR2 is FQGNSA. Trimming shortened V by 1 base and J by 3 bases, and 10 bases separated the two germline ends. This CDR3 spans 15 amino acids. This TCR came from a man aged 18 to 29 in good health and CMV-seronegative. The sequenced sample consisted of PBMCs. V gene TRBV7-2 combines with J gene TRBJ1-5, with D tentatively TRBD1 (6 bases). The CDR3 loop is CASSLEGGVNQPQHF. CDR3 DNA: TGTGCCAGCAGCTTAGAAGGGGGGGTCAATCAGCCCCAGCATTTT. Looking up the rest from reference TRBV7-2 and TRBJ1-5 gives the full variable domain: GAGVSQSPSNKVTEKGKDVELRCDPISGHTALYWYRQSLGQGLEFLIYFQGNSAPDKSGLPSDRFSAERTGGSVSTLTIQRTQQEDSAVYLCASSLEGGVNQPQHFGDGTRLSIL.